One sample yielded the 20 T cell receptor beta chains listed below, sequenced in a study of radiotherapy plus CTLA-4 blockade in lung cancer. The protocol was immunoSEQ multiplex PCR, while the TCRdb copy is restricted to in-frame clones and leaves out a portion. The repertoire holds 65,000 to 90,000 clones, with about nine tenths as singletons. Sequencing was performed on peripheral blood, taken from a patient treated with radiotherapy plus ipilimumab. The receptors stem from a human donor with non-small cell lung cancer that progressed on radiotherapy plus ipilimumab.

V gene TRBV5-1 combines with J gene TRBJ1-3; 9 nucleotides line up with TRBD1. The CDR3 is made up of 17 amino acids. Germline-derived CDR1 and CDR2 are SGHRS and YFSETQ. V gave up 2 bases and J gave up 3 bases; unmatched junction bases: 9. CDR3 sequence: CASSLLQQGAFGNTIYF. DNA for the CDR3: TGCGCCAGCAGCTTACTACAACAGGGGGCTTTTGGAAACACCATATATTTT.

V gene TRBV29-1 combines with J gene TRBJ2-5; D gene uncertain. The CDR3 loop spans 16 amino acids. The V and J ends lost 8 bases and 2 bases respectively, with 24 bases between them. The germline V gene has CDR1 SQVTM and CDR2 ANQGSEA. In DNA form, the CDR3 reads TGCAGCAGCCGCCGTGGGCAGCGACTTGAACAAGAGACCCAGTACTTC. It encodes CSSRRGQRLEQETQYF.

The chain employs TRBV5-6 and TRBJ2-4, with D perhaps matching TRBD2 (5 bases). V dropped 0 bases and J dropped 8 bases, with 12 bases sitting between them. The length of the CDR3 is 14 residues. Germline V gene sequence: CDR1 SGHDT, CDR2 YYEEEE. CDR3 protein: CASSLVGDPDIQYF. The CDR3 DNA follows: TGTGCCAGCAGCTTGGTGGGAGACCCCGACATTCAGTACTTC. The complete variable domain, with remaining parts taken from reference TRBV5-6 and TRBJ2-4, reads DAGVTQSPTHLIKTRGQQVTLRCSPKSGHDTVSWYQQALGQGPQFIFQYYEEEERQRGNFPDRFSGHQFPNYSSELNVNALLLGDSALYLCASSLVGDPDIQYFGAGTRLSVL.

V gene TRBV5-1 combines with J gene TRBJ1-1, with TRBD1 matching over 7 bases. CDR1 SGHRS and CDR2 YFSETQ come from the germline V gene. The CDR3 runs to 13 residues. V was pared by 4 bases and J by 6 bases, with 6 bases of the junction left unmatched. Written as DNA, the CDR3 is TGCGCCAGCAGCCTGACAGGGAGGGCTGAAGCTTTCTTT. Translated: CASSLTGRAEAFF. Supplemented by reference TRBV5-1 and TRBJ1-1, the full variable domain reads KAGVTQTPRYLIKTRGQQVTLSCSPISGHRSVSWYQQTPGQGLQFLFEYFSETQRNKGNFPGRFSGRQFSNSRSEMNVSTLELGDSALYLCASSLTGRAEAFFGQGTRLTVV.

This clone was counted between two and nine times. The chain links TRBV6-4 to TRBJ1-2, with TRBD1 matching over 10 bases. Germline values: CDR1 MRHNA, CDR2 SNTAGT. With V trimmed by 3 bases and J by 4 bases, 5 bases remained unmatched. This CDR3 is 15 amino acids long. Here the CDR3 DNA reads TGTGCCAGCAGTGAAGGGACAGGGGATGGCTATGGCTACACCTTC. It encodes CASSEGTGDGYGYTF.

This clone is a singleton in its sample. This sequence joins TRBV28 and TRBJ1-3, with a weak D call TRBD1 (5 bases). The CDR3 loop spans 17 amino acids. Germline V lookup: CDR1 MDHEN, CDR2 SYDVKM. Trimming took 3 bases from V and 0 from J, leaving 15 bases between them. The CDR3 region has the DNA TGTGCCAGCAGTTTCGGAGGGGCCAGATTCTCTGGAAACACCATATATTTT. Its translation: CASSFGGARFSGNTIYF.

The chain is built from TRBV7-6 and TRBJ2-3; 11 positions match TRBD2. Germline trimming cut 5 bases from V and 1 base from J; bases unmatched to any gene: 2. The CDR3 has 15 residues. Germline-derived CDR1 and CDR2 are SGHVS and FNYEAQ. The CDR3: CASSQGLAGTDTQYF. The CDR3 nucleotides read TGTGCCAGCAGCCAGGGACTAGCGGGCACAGATACGCAGTATTTT.

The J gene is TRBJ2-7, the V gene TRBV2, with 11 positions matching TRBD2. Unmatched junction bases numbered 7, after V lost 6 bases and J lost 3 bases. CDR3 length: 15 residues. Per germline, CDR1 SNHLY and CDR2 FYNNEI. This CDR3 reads CASRASGRRDYEQYF. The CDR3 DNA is TGTGCCAGCAGGGCTAGCGGGAGGCGGGACTACGAGCAGTACTTC.

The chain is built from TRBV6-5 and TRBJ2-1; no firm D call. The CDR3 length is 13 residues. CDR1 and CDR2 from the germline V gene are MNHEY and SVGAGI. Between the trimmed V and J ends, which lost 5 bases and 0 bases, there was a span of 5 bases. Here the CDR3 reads CASSTSSYNEQFF. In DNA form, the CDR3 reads TGTGCCAGCAGTACCTCCTCCTACAATGAGCAGTTCTTC.

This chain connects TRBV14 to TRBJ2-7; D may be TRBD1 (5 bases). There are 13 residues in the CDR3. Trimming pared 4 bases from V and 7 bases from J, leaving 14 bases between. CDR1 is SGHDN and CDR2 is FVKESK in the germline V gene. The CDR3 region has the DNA TGTGCCAGCAGCCCCGACAGCCTGGGGGAGCAGTACTTC. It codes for CASSPDSLGEQYF.

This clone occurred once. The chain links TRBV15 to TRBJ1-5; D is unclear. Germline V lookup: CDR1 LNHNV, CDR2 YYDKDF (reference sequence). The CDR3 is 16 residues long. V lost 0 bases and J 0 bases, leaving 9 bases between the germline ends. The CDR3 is CATSRDLRASNQPQHF. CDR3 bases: TGTGCCACCAGCAGAGATCTCAGAGCTAGCAATCAGCCCCAGCATTTT.

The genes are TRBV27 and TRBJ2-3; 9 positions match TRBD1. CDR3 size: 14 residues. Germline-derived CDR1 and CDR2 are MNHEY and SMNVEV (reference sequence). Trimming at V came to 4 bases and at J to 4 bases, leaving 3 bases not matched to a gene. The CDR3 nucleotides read TGTGCCAGCAGTTCGGGACAGGGCTCAGATACGCAGTATTTT. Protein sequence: CASSSGQGSDTQYF.

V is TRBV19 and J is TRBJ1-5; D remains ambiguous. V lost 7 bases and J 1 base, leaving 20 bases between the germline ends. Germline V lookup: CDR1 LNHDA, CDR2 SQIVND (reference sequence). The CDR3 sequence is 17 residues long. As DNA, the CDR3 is TGTGCCAGTACCAAGGCAGACAACGAGGTCAGCAATCAGCCCCAGCATTTT. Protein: CASTKADNEVSNQPQHF.

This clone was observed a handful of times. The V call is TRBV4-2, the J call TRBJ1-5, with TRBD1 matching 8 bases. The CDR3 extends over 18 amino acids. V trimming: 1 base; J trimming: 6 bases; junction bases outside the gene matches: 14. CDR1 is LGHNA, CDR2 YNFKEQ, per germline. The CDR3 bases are TGTGCCAGCAGCCAAGCCCAACGGACAGGGACGTCGGGTCAGCCCCAGCATTTT. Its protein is CASSQAQRTGTSGQPQHF.

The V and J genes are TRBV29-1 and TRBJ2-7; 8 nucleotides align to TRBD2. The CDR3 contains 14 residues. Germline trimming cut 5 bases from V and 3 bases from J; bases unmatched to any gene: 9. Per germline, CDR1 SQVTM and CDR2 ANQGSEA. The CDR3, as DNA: TGCAGCGTTCGGGGAGCGGGGGAGAACTACGAGCAGTACTTC. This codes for CSVRGAGENYEQYF.

The CDR3 DNA is TGTGCCAGCAGTTTATCGGTGGTGGCGACCCAGTACTTC. It translates to CASSLSVVATQYF. This chain uses TRBV27 with TRBJ2-5; D remains ambiguous. The CDR3 spans 13 residues. CDR1 MNHEY and CDR2 SMNVEV come from the germline V gene (reference sequence). The germline V and J ends were trimmed by 0 bases and 7 bases, with 9 bases remaining between them.

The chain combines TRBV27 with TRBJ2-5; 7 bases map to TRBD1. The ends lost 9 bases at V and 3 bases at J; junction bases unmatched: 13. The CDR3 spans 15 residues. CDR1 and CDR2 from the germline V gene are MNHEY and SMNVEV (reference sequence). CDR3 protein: CARIQGNLGKETQYF. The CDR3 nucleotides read TGTGCCAGAATACAGGGGAACCTGGGCAAAGAGACCCAGTACTTC.

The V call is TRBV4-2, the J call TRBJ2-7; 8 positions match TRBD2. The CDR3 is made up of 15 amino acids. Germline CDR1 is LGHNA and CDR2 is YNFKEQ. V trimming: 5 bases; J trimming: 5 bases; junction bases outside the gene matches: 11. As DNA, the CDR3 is TGTGCCAGCAGCTCCGGAATAGCGGGAATCGACGAGCAGTACTTC. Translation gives CASSSGIAGIDEQYF.

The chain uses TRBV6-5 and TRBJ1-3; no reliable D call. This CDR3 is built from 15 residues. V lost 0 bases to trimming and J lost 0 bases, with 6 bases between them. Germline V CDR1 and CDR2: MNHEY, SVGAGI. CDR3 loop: CASSYSTYSGNTIYF. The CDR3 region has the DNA TGTGCCAGCAGTTACTCGACGTACTCTGGAAACACCATATATTTT.

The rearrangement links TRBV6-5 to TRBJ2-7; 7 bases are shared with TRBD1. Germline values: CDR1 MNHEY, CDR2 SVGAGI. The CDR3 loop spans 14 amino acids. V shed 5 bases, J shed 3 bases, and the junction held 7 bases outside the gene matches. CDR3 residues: CASSIGQVRYEQYF. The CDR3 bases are TGTGCCAGCAGTATCGGACAGGTTCGCTACGAGCAGTACTTC.